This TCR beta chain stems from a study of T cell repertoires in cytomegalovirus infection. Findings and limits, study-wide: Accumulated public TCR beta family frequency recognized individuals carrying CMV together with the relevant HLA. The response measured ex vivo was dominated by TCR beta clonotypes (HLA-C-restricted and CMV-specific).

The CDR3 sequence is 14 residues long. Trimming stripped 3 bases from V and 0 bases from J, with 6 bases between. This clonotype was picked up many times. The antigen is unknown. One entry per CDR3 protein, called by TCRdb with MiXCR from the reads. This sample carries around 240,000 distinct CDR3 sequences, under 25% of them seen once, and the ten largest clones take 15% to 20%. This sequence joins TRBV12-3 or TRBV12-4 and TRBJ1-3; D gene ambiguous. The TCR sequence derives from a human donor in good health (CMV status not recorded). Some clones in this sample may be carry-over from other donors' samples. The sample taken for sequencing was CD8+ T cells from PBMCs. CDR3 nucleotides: TGTGCCAGCAGTTTTGGTCCCTCTGGAAACACCATATATTTT. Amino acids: CASSFGPSGNTIYF.